The rows below give T cell receptor beta chains drawn from one sample of a study of blood T cell repertoires in COVID-19. Clones were sequenced by immunoSEQ multiplex PCR, and TCRdb holds only the in-frame ones, with some missing. The sample records roughly 200,000 clones, under 90% being singletons. The sequencing input was peripheral blood. All receptors derive from a person aged 70 to 85 with COVID-19, enrolled during active disease. CDR3s include the opening cysteine and the closing phenylalanine or tryptophan.

J,V,CDR3
TRBJ2-1,TRBV7-8,CASSKLDWGDEQFF
TRBJ2-7,TRBV4-3,CASSLSRGGRTMAYEQYF
TRBJ1-6,TRBV9,CASSVTPSSGSPLHF
TRBJ2-5,TRBV7-8,CASRRSGQETQYF
TRBJ2-1,TRBV15,CATSRRAGVPDEQFF
TRBJ1-6,TRBV7-9,CASSLGAESDSPLHF
TRBJ2-7,TRBV10-3,CAIRRQGAPTRAQGGPSYYEQYF
TRBJ2-3,TRBV5-4,CASSLVGLAGIHTDTQYF
TRBJ1-5,TRBV28,CASSSLQGGVQPQHF
TRBJ2-7,TRBV18,CASSPKTGSYEQYF
TRBJ2-5,TRBV19,CASSRTDRLQETQYF
TRBJ2-3,TRBV24-1,CATSDPGQGPDTQYF
TRBJ2-5,TRBV7-9,CASSSDRGVETQYF
TRBJ1-5,TRBV19,CASSMSQISNQPQHF
TRBJ2-1,TRBV6-4,CASSDSRTSGSNEQFF
TRBJ2-7,TRBV5-1,CASSWTGDGYEQYF
TRBJ1-4,TRBV4-1,CASSHTTGEKLFF
TRBJ2-7,TRBV6-6,CATGQGYEQYF
TRBJ2-3,TRBV7-6,CASRHSRDRDIDTQYF
TRBJ2-7,TRBV6-6,CASSTGSTNEQYF
TRBJ1-5,TRBV7-9,CASSSSPSTGSYQPQHF
TRBJ2-3,TRBV20-1,CSCTGVYTQYF
TRBJ2-1,TRBV14,CASSQDKQGGLVF
TRBJ1-2,TRBV10-3,CAITGVGFYGYTF
TRBJ2-7,TRBV5-1,CASSLVQGIPEQYF
TRBJ1-6,TRBV13,CASSLGRRTGGSPLHF
TRBJ1-1,TRBV4-1,CASSRMGQINTEAFF
TRBJ2-3,TRBV18,CASSPSSGSTDTQYF
TRBJ2-2,TRBV7-3,CASSSDRVTGELFF
TRBJ2-7,TRBV19,CASSSPGTGRYEQYF
TRBJ1-2,TRBV11-2,CASSLSDRLSYGYTF
TRBJ1-4,TRBV28,CASHTRGRGEKLFF
TRBJ2-3,TRBV7-6,CASSSIHGRAGDTQYF
TRBJ1-6,TRBV5-6,CASSSTQGLRLPLHF
TRBJ2-7,TRBV5-6,CASSLAFGTGYEQYF
TRBJ1-1,TRBV30,CAWRWGDTEAFF
TRBJ1-1,TRBV6-7,CASSSPSYTEAFF
TRBJ1-1,TRBV9,CASSVDLGGGTEAFF
TRBJ1-1,TRBV30,CAWSVRGAGAFF
TRBJ2-2,TRBV6-5,CASSYEGVSDGELFF
TRBJ1-2,TRBV27,CASSLRGGVSYGYTF
TRBJ1-2,TRBV12-3/TRBV12-4,CASRHDSVGGYTF
TRBJ2-7,TRBV3-1/TRBV3-2,CASSQDRSGGEQYF
TRBJ2-1,TRBV15,CATSRDYLAGRGDEQFF
TRBJ2-1,TRBV11-2,CASSFRLAGTYNEQFF
TRBJ2-6,TRBV10-1,CASSEEGSGANVLTF
TRBJ2-1,TRBV30,CAWSVRRSGSYNEQFF
TRBJ2-7,TRBV12-3/TRBV12-4,CASSFRGQIEQYF
TRBJ1-6,TRBV2,CASRGTAGSPLHF
TRBJ2-5,TRBV27,CASSFRRSPETQYF